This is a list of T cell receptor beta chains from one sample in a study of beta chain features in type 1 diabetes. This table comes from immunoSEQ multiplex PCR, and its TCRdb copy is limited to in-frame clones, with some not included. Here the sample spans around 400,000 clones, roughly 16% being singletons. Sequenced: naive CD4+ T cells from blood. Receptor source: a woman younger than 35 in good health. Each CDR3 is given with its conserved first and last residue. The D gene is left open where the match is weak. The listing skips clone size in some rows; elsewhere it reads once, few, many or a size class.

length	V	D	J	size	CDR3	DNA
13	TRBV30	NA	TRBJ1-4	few	CAWSVLGGEKLFF	TGTGCCTGGAGTGTATTAGGAGGGGAAAAACTGTTTTTT
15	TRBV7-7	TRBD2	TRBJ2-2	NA	CASSLGLAGAGELFF	TGTGCTAGCAGCTTAGGACTAGCGGGGGCCGGGGAGCTGTTTTTT
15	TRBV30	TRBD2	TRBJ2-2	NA	CAWSVRLAGAGELFF	TGTGCCTGGAGTGTACGTCTAGCGGGAGCCGGGGAGCTGTTTTTT
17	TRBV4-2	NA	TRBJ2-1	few	CASSPVPNRQGGLYQFF	TGTGCCAGCAGCCCTGTTCCGAACCGCCAGGGGGGTCTCTATCAGTTCTTC
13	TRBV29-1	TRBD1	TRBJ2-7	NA	CSVSKDRLDEQYF	TGCAGCGTTTCAAAGGACAGGTTGGACGAGCAGTACTTC
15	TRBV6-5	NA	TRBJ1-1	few	CASSYPGQLNTEAFF	TGTGCCAGCAGTTACCCCGGACAGTTGAACACTGAAGCTTTCTTT
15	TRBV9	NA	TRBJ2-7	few	CASSPTGTERYEQYF	TGTGCCAGCAGCCCGACGGGAACGGAGCGTTACGAGCAGTACTTC
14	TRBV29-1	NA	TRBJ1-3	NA	CSVGLGLVGNTIYF	TGCAGCGTTGGGTTGGGACTTGTCGGAAACACCATATATTTT
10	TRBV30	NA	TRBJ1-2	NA	CASTGFGYTF	TGTGCCTCCACAGGTTTTGGCTACACCTTC
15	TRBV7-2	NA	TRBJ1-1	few	CASSLISRVNTEAFF	TGTGCCAGCAGCTTAATTTCCAGGGTAAACACTGAAGCTTTCTTT
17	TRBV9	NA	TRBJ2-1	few	CASSATGYAISYNEQFF	TGTGCCAGCAGCGCAACGGGGTACGCTATCTCCTACAATGAGCAGTTCTTC
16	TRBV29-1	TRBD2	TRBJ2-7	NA	CSVVYSGRYGKYEQYF	TGCAGCGTCGTATACAGCGGGAGGTATGGGAAATACGAGCAGTACTTC
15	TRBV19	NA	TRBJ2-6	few	CASSMVRSGANVLTF	TGTGCCAGTAGTATGGTACGGTCAGGGGCCAACGTCCTGACTTTC
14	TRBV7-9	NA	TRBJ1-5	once	CASSLDRTNQPQHF	TGTGCCAGCAGCCTCGACAGGACCAATCAGCCCCAGCATTTT
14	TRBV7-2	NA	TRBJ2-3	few	CASSFQLGTDTQYF	TGTGCCAGCAGCTTTCAACTAGGAACAGATACGCAGTATTTT
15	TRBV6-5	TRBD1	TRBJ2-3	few	CASSTGTGGTDTQYF	TGTGCCAGCAGTACCGGGACAGGGGGCACAGATACGCAGTATTTT
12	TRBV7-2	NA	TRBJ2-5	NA	CASSLRRGSQYF	TGTGCCAGCAGCTTAAGGCGAGGCAGCCAGTACTTC
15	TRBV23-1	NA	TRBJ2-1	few	CASSHVADEYNEQFF	TGCGCCAGCAGTCATGTAGCGGACGAATACAATGAGCAGTTCTTC
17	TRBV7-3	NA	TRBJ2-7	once	CASSLRGVPGFQYEQYF	TGTGCCAGCAGCTTACGTGGGGTCCCGGGATTCCAATACGAGCAGTACTTC
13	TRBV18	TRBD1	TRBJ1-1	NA	CASSTDRGAEAFF	TGTGCCAGCTCAACCGACAGGGGCGCTGAAGCTTTCTTT
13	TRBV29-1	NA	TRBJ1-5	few	CSVQDNYNQPQHF	TGCAGCGTTCAGGACAACTATAATCAGCCCCAGCATTTT
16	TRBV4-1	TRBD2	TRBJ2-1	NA	CASSQQGTSALDEQFF	TGCGCCAGCAGCCAACAAGGGACTAGTGCTCTGGATGAGCAGTTCTTC
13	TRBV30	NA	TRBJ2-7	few	CAWRQGSTYEQYF	TGTGCCTGGAGACAGGGTTCCACCTACGAGCAGTACTTC
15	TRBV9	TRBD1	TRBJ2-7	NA	CASSARMDRVHEQYF	TGTGCCAGCAGCGCGCGGATGGACAGGGTCCACGAGCAGTACTTC
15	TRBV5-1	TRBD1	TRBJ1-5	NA	CASSSTGAHNQPQHF	TGCGCCAGCAGCTCCACAGGGGCCCACAATCAGCCCCAGCATTTT
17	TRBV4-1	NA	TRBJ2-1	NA	CASSQGTGSRTYNEQFF	TGCGCCAGCAGCCAAGGCACCGGGAGTAGGACCTACAATGAGCAGTTCTTC
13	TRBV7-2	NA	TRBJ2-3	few	CASSFAAEGTQYF	TGTGCCAGCAGCTTCGCTGCGGAGGGTACGCAGTATTTT
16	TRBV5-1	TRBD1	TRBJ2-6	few	CASSEPQGAGANVLTF	TGCGCCAGCAGCGAACCGCAGGGGGCTGGGGCCAACGTCCTGACTTTC
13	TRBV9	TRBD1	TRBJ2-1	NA	CASSVEAGGQQFF	TGTGCCAGCAGCGTAGAGGCAGGGGGCCAGCAGTTCTTC
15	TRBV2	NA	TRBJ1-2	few	CASSEANGGPYGYTF	TGTGCCAGCAGTGAAGCGAACGGGGGGCCGTATGGCTACACCTTC
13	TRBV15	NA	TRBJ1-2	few	CATSRAGYYGYTF	TGTGCCACCAGCAGAGCAGGGTACTATGGCTACACCTTC
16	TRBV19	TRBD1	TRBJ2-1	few	CASTNSAGGVSNEQFF	TGTGCCAGTACTAACTCAGCAGGGGGCGTTAGTAATGAGCAGTTCTTC
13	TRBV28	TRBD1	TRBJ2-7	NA	CASRGQGISEQYF	TGTGCCAGCAGGGGACAGGGCATCAGCGAGCAGTACTTC
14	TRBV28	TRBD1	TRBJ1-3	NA	CASAGTGRGNTIYF	TGTGCCAGCGCCGGGACAGGGAGAGGAAACACCATATATTTT
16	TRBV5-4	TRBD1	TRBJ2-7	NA	CASSPVYDRGHYEQYF	TGTGCCAGCAGCCCCGTATACGACAGGGGGCACTACGAGCAGTACTTC
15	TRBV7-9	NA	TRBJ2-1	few	CASSHDPRPYNEQFF	TGTGCCAGCAGCCATGATCCGCGGCCGTACAATGAGCAGTTCTTC
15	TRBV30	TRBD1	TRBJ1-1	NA	CAWSGYRGGGTEAFF	TGTGCCTGGAGTGGTTACAGGGGCGGTGGCACTGAAGCTTTCTTT
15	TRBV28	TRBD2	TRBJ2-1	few	CASSRSGVPYNEQFF	TGTGCCAGCAGTCGTAGCGGGGTACCATACAATGAGCAGTTCTTC
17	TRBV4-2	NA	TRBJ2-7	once	CASSQVPSGTLSYEQYF	TGTGCCAGCAGCCAAGTTCCATCCGGGACTCTCTCCTACGAGCAGTACTTC
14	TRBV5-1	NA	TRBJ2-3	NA	CASSLEHLADTQYF	TGCGCCAGCAGCTTGGAACACCTGGCAGATACGCAGTATTTT
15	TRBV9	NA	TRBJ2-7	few	CASSVSGTYAYEQYF	TGTGCCAGCAGCGTTTCCGGGACTTACGCCTACGAGCAGTACTTC
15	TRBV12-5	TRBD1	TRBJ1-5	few	CASGWSATGNQPQHF	TGTGCTAGTGGCTGGTCTGCGACAGGGAATCAGCCCCAGCATTTT
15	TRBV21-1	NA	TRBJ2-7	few	CASSKDDGTPYEQYF	TGTGCCAGCAGCAAGGACGACGGGACTCCCTACGAGCAGTACTTC
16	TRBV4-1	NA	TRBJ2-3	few	CASSHRERGSADTQYF	TGCGCCAGCAGCCACCGCGAACGGGGTAGCGCAGATACGCAGTATTTT
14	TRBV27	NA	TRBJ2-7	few	CASRFDRSSYEQYF	TGTGCCAGCAGATTCGACAGGAGCTCCTACGAGCAGTACTTC
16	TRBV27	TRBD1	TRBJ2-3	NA	CASSFRAQGYSDTQYF	TGTGCCAGCAGTTTCAGGGCACAGGGGTATTCAGATACGCAGTATTTT
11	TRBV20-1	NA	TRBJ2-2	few	CSANTHGELFF	TGCAGTGCTAATACACACGGGGAGCTGTTTTTT
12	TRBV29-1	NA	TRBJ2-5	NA	CSVAGNRETQYF	TGCAGCGTTGCGGGGAATAGAGAGACCCAGTACTTC
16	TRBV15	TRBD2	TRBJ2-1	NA	CATSRDFTSGYNEQFF	TGTGCCACCAGCAGAGACTTTACTAGCGGCTACAATGAGCAGTTCTTC
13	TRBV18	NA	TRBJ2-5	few	CASSSGFGETQYF	TGTGCCAGCTCATCGGGGTTCGGAGAGACCCAGTACTTC
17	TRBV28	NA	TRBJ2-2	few	CASTPRGYRLNTGELFF	TGTGCCAGCACCCCACGGGGTTACCGCCTCAACACCGGGGAGCTGTTTTTT
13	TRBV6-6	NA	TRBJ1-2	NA	CASSWGANYGYTF	TGTGCCAGCAGTTGGGGAGCTAACTATGGCTACACCTTC
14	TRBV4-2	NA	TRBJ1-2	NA	CASSQGSKGVGYTF	TGTGCCAGCAGCCAAGGGTCTAAGGGGGTTGGCTACACCTTC
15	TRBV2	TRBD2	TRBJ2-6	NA	CAGTRGTSGANVLTF	TGTGCCGGGACTAGGGGGACCTCTGGGGCCAACGTCCTGACTTTC
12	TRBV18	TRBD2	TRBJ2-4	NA	CASSSGTSGMDF	TGTGCCAGCTCATCAGGGACTAGCGGTATGGACTTC
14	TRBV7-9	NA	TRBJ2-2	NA	CASSPGLRIGELFF	TGTGCCAGCAGCCCTGGTCTGAGGATCGGGGAGCTGTTTTTT
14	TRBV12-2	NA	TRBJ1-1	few	CASRLGADFSGGLW	TGTGCAAGTCGCTTAGGAGCCGACTTTAGCGGGGGGTTGTGG
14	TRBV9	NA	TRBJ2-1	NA	CASSGGSPYNEQFF	TGTGCCAGCTCCGGGGGATCTCCCTACAATGAGCAGTTCTTC
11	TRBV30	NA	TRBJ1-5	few	CAWTQGGPQHF	TGTGCCTGGACCCAGGGAGGGCCCCAGCATTTT